The T cell receptor (beta chain) under discussion was sequenced for a study of T cell repertoires in aging, cancer and after chemotherapy. Study findings and constraints: Healthy donors lost TCR diversity with age mainly through richness, cancer patients through richness and evenness. Age-matched healthy donors had significantly more diverse, less clonal blood TCR repertoires than untreated cancer patients.

Rearranged V-D-J TRB sequences were amplified with a mixed TRB-A/B primer pool. A single record per CDR3 protein comes from TCRdb applying MiXCR to the multiplex PCR reads. This table has 1,500 to 2,000 distinct CDR3 sequences, 20% to 25% appearing once. This clonotype ranks as medium-sized (0.01 to 0.1%). Its antigen is as yet unknown. Germline V gene lookup returns CDR1 MNHEY and CDR2 SVGAGI. The CDR3 contains 15 residues. V shed 5 bases and J 4 bases; nucleotides not matched to a gene: 7. TCR beta rearrangements were amplified from peripheral blood genomic DNA. The chain recombines TRBV6-5 with TRBJ2-1; TRBD2 matches at 8 bases. The receptor was isolated from a human donor with a solid tumor. The sample consisted of blood. CDR3 coding DNA: TGTGCCAGCAGTCCCTTTCCGGGGGGGTACAATGAGCAGTTCTTC. This translates into CASSPFPGGYNEQFF.